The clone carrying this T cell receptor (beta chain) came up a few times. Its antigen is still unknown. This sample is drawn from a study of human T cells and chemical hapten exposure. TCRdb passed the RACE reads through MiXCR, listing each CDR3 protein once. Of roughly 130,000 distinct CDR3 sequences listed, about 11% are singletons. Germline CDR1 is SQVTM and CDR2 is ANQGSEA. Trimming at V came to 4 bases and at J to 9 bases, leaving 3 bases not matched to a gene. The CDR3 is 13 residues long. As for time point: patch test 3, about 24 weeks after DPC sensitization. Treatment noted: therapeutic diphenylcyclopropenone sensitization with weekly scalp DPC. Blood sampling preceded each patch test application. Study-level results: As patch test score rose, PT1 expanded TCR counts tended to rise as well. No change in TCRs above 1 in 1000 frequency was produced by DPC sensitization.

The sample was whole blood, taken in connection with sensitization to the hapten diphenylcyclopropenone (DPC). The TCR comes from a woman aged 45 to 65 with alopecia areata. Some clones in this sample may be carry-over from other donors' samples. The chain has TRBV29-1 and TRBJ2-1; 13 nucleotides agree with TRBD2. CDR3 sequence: CSVGLAGGPEQFF. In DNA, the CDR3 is TGCAGCGTTGGACTAGCGGGAGGTCCTGAGCAGTTCTTC.